This TCR beta chain was identified during a study of T-cell reconstitution after alpha-beta-depleted transplantation in children listed by TCRdb under 2016. Context from the whole study: The study quantitatively tracked T-cell immune reconstitution after TCRalphabeta/CD19-depleted allogeneic hematopoietic cell transplantation in children using TCR repertoire profiling.

V lost 4 bases and J lost 5 bases; the stretch between them is 11 bases long. The CDR3 contains 13 residues, cysteine and phenylalanine counted. The only DNA kept is the CDR3, 39 bases in frame from the first base. The germline V gene encodes CDR1 SQVTM and CDR2 ANQGSEA. Of note for this clonotype: Its target antigen remains unknown. Within one base of it there is no much larger clone, and no base qualities were kept.

Libraries came from PCR. Instrument on record: Illumina HiSeq 2500. To normalize quantification of the TCRbeta repertoire, the TCR libraries were built with molecular barcoding that relied on unique molecular identifiers. The public reads were reanalyzed by TCRdb: fastp trimming at Q25, MiXCR alignment, in-frame beta chains only. Every CDR3 protein is listed once, alongside the most common genes and DNA of its rows. The sample has 70,000 to 95,000 distinct CDR3 sequences on record, less than 15% of them singletons. Approximately 15% of the sample comes from the top ten. The sequence came from a human donor who donated a stem cell graft to a child with inherited bone marrow failure. This chain is built from TRBV29-1 and TRBJ2-2; no D gene can be assigned with confidence. This material consisted of PBMCs from the stem cell graft donor, taken from the stem cell graft. The CDR3 is CSVAKGRTGELFF. Read as DNA, the sequence is TGCAGCGTTGCGAAGGGAAGGACCGGGGAGCTGTTTTTT.